This T cell receptor (beta chain) was sequenced in a study of CD8+ T cells in alopecia areata. Background on the study: Oral tofacitinib (5 to 10 mg twice daily) was administered to treated patients. Regarding the study as a whole: Normal scalp showed lower clonality than lesional scalp, especially alopecia totalis/universalis.

Extracted RNA was reverse transcribed, and the resulting cDNA served as sequencing template. TCRdb's copy holds only in-frame clones and misses some; the assay was immunoSEQ multiplex PCR. Of some 210,000 clones listed, more than 60% are singletons. This clone came up many times. Its antigen is currently unknown. CDR1 and CDR2 from the germline V gene are MNHNS and SASEGT. The CDR3 has 13 residues. The V gene lost 1 base and the J gene lost 8 bases, with 11 bases spanning the gap. Treatment of the sample: oral pan-JAK inhibitor, 5-10 mg twice daily. Researchers gathered lesional scalp punch biopsies and peripheral blood from patients with alopecia areata.

The clonotype originates from a human donor with alopecia areata. Source: CD4+ T cells sorted from blood, taken at approximately week 42, from a patient treated with tofacitinib. This rearrangement joins TRBV6-1 to TRBJ1-2; no definite D call. CDR3 nucleotides: TGTGCCAGCAGTGAAGACAGAAAGGGAGGCTACACCTTC. This codes for CASSEDRKGGYTF.